Shown below are 28 T cell receptor beta chains from a single sample sequenced in a study of T cell clusters in autoimmune cytopenias. TRB was amplified from about 270 ng of peripheral blood genomic DNA per sample. TRB was amplified by touch-down multiplex PCR, primer pools A and B combined. TCRdb derives one entry per CDR3 protein from the multiplex PCR reads, leaving out DNA. The listing records 5,000 to 6,500 distinct CDR3 sequences. Sequencing used peripheral blood. These receptors were taken from a human donor with an autoimmune cytopenia or autoimmune hepatitis (not recorded which).

V usage is TRBV12-3 or TRBV12-4 and J usage is TRBJ1-2. This CDR3 has 14 residues. The CDR3: CASSLGEGYYGYTF.

By frequency, this clonotype is medium-sized. V gene TRBV10-3 combines with J gene TRBJ2-7; there is no DNA to check the TCRdb D call of TRBD1. This CDR3 comprises 16 residues. CDR1 and CDR2 from the germline V gene are ENHRY and SYGVKD. The chain's CDR3 is CAISQGLRGFFYEQYF.

This clonotype is deemed medium-sized (0.01 to 0.1%) by its frequency. This chain connects TRBV13 to TRBJ1-6; without DNA, the TCRdb call of TRBD1 cannot be checked. The germline CDR1 and CDR2 sequences are PRHDT and FYEKMQ (reference sequence). The CDR3 is 16 residues long. The CDR3 loop reads CASSSPLDRGNSPLHF.

The CDR3 here is CASSYPTSGGPDTQYF. This chain links TRBV6-2 or TRBV6-3 with TRBJ2-3; TCRdb's D gene call, TRBD2, goes unchecked for lack of DNA. The germline V gene has CDR1 MNHEY and CDR2 SVGEGT. This CDR3 contains 16 residues.

According to its frequency, this clonotype is medium-sized (0.01 to 0.1%). The chain employs TRBV24-1 and TRBJ2-2; there is no DNA to check the TCRdb D call of TRBD1. This CDR3 is built from 13 residues. The V gene's germline CDR1 is KGHDR and CDR2 SFDVKD. CDR3 region: CATSDRGTGELFF.

Measured by frequency, this clonotype is medium-sized. V usage is TRBV12-3 or TRBV12-4 and J usage is TRBJ2-7; TCRdb picks TRBD2, but there is no DNA to check that call. The CDR3 runs to 15 residues. CDR3: CASSLASGRAHEQYF.

Measured by frequency, this clonotype is medium-sized. The CDR3 spells CASSPRDRPTYGYTF. The rearrangement links TRBV18 to TRBJ1-2; TCRdb calls TRBD1, which cannot be checked without DNA. Germline V gene sequence: CDR1 KGHSH, CDR2 LQKENI. This CDR3 has 15 residues.

The genes are TRBV5-1 and TRBJ1-2; the D call of TRBD1 rests on TCRdb alone, since no DNA is present to check it. The CDR3 totals 15 residues. CDR1 and CDR2 (germline): SGHRS, YFSETQ. CDR3: CASSPRTGNNYGYTF.

V usage is TRBV11-2 and J usage is TRBJ1-1. Germline CDR1 SGHAT, CDR2 FQNNGV. This CDR3 is 13 amino acids long. The CDR3 spells CASSLEGNTEAFF.

According to its frequency, this clonotype is medium-sized. This chain's CDR3 is CASSSAGTQLIHEQFF. The rearrangement links TRBV7-6 to TRBJ2-1; there is no DNA to check the TCRdb D call of TRBD1. Germline V gene lookup returns CDR1 SGHVS and CDR2 FNYEAQ. The CDR3 extends over 16 amino acids.

V usage is TRBV30 and J usage is TRBJ1-5; TCRdb designates TRBD1, a call that cannot be tested without DNA. Germline V CDR1 and CDR2: GTSNPN, SVGIG (reference sequence). The CDR3 sequence is 13 residues long. CDR3 region: CASTGQGNQPQHF.

The J gene is TRBJ1-4, the V gene TRBV7-9; TCRdb's D call of TRBD1 is untestable without DNA. This CDR3 spans 14 amino acids. Germline CDR1 reads SEHNR; CDR2 reads FQNEAQ (reference sequence). This chain's CDR3 is CASSLGQGDEKLFF.

The chain couples TRBV7-2 to TRBJ2-7; TCRdb names TRBD2, which stays unverified in the absence of DNA. CDR1 SGHTA and CDR2 FQGNSA come from the germline V gene. This CDR3 contains 16 residues. The CDR3 loop reads CASSLPISGASYEQYF.

This sequence joins TRBV6-1 and TRBJ2-3; the D call of TRBD2 rests on TCRdb alone, since no DNA is present to check it. This CDR3 has 16 amino acids. Looked up from germline, CDR1 is MNHNS and CDR2 is SASEGT. CDR3 sequence reads: CASSGTSRASTDTQYF.

The CDR3 here is CASSYPVPLAGVLNEQFF. The genes are TRBV6-2 or TRBV6-3 and TRBJ2-1; the D call from TCRdb, TRBD2, cannot be confirmed without DNA. The CDR3 contains 18 residues. CDR1 MNHEY and CDR2 SVGEGT come from the germline V gene.

The chain employs TRBV5-6 and TRBJ1-2. CDR3 size: 16 residues. CDR1 and CDR2 (germline): SGHDT, YYEEEE. CDR3 sequence: CASSLADYRANYGYTF.

The chain carries TRBV7-9 and TRBJ2-5; the D call from TCRdb, TRBD1, cannot be confirmed without DNA. CDR1 SEHNR and CDR2 FQNEAQ come from the germline V gene (reference sequence). The CDR3 length is 15 residues. The CDR3 is CASSPPGPKGETQYF.

The chain is built from TRBV20-1 and TRBJ2-2; checking the TCRdb D call of TRBD1 is not possible without DNA. Germline CDR1 reads DFQATT; CDR2 reads SNEGSKA (reference sequence). The CDR3 sequence is 16 residues long. CDR3 sequence: CSASPSGSRDTGELFF.

According to its frequency, this clonotype is medium-sized (0.01 to 0.1%). This rearrangement joins TRBV6-6 to TRBJ2-2. Germline loops: CDR1 MNHNY, CDR2 SVGAGI (reference sequence). The CDR3 is made up of 16 amino acids. The CDR3 sequence: CASSLDGVGNTGELFF.

The chain uses TRBV2 and TRBJ2-2; the TCRdb call, TRBD1, lacks DNA for checking. This CDR3 has 15 amino acids. Germline V gives CDR1 SNHLY, CDR2 FYNNEI. The CDR3 region is CASRDLGQDTGELFF.

J is TRBJ2-1 and V is TRBV7-9; TCRdb lists TRBD2, though no DNA is available to test this call. Germline V lookup: CDR1 SEHNR, CDR2 FQNEAQ (reference sequence). This CDR3 is 13 amino acids long. CDR3 in amino acids: CASSSGLVGGRFF.

This clonotype is labeled medium-sized based on frequency. The CDR3 loop is CASSPITGYEQYF. V gene TRBV19 combines with J gene TRBJ2-7; the D call of TRBD1 rests on TCRdb alone, since no DNA is present to check it. Looked up from germline, CDR1 is LNHDA and CDR2 is SQIVND (reference sequence). CDR3 length: 13 residues.

This rearrangement joins TRBV4-2 to TRBJ2-2. Germline assignment: CDR1 LGHNA and CDR2 YNFKEQ. This CDR3 contains 13 residues. This CDR3 reads CASSPPRPGELFF.

The rearrangement joins TRBV19 to TRBJ2-2; TCRdb calls TRBD2, which cannot be checked without DNA. Germline V lookup: CDR1 LNHDA, CDR2 SQIVND (reference sequence). The CDR3 length is 15 residues. CDR3 sequence: CASSGSAGDTGELFF. The complete variable domain, with remaining parts taken from reference TRBV19 and TRBJ2-2, reads DGGITQSPKYLFRKEGQNVTLSCEQNLNHDAMYWYRQDPGQGLRLIYYSQIVNDFQKGDIAEGYSVSREKKESFPLTVTSAQKNPTAFYLCASSGSAGDTGELFFGEGSRLTVL.

The V call is TRBV20-1, the J call TRBJ2-2; no DNA is available, so the TRBD2 call from TCRdb remains unchecked. The CDR3 has 15 amino acids. Germline V gene lookup returns CDR1 DFQATT and CDR2 SNEGSKA (reference sequence). CDR3 loop: CSARVPRGDTGELFF.

This chain connects TRBV10-1 to TRBJ1-5; there is no DNA to check the TCRdb D call of TRBD1. The CDR3 has 13 residues. Germline-derived CDR1 and CDR2 are WNHNN and SYGVQD (reference sequence). The CDR3 region is CASSAGAYQPQHF.

The chain employs TRBV7-9 and TRBJ2-1; TCRdb's D gene call, TRBD1, goes unchecked for lack of DNA. CDR3 size: 16 residues. Per the germline V gene, CDR1 is SEHNR and CDR2 is FQNEAQ (reference sequence). CDR3 loop: CASSGVGGSSYNEQFF.

J is TRBJ1-1 and V is TRBV6-2 or TRBV6-3; TCRdb returns TRBD1, unconfirmable since there is no DNA. CDR1 is MNHEY and CDR2 is SVGEGT in the germline V gene. The CDR3 loop spans 14 amino acids. CDR3 residues: CASRLQGMNTEAFF.